This TCR beta chain was observed in a study of molecular identifiers for immune sequencing clone quantification. Study-wide context: Replicates split RNA from around 20,000 or 100,000 naive CD8 cells five ways, and the researchers sequenced four portions.

Germline V lookup: CDR1 SQVTM, CDR2 ANQGSEA. This CDR3 contains 11 residues. Trimming left V 2 bases short and J 3 bases short, with 4 bases between. TCRdb re-analysed the PCR reads in MiXCR, keeping a single row per CDR3 protein. The sample has approximately 670,000 distinct CDR3 sequences; less than 20% are singletons. This clonotype was counted between two and nine times. This chain connects TRBV29-1 to TRBJ1-2; no clear D gene. The TCR sequence derives from a human donor in good health. Some libraries in this study had Jurkat cell RNA spiked in. The sample consisted of naive CD8+ T cells from blood, with Jurkat cell RNA spiked in. Noted subset: FACS-sorted CD8+CD4-CCR7+CD45RA+ naive T cells. CDR3 bases: TGCAGCGTTGAAACGTACTATGGCTACACCTTC. It codes for CSVETYYGYTF.